The following is a T cell receptor (beta chain) sequence with its context. Its antigen is not yet known. No per-base quality is available; no much larger clone lies one base away. These data originate in a study of stem cell transplantation in POMP-related autoinflammatory disease (dated by TCRdb to the early 2020s). The study in broad terms: According to the study's hypothesis, the TRB repertoire gets skewed because defective thymoproteasomes impair MHC class I-dependent CD8+ T-cell differentiation and positive selection. Prior to transplant, the patients had skewing toward CD4+ naive T cells, low CD8+ T-cell proportions, and reduced T-cell cytokine secretion. DNA chimerism analysis after transplant demonstrated 100% donor engraftment of neutrophils and platelets for up to one year. The effect of POMP deficiency on T-cell receptor beta repertoire diversity and CDR3 characteristics was assessed by high-throughput TRB sequencing. What the study reported, not specific to this receptor: The number of unique TRB V-J gene pairings was restricted in PRAID patients. In PRAID patients, the trend toward lower diversity and increased clonality reached statistical significance only for regulatory T cells. PRAID patients trended toward lower TRB diversity and higher clonality across all analyzed T-cell subsets.

The library was made by the immunoSEQ multiplex PCR assay. Concerning the study's data processing: Repertoire diversity was quantified with Shannon entropy, accounting for clonal size distribution. The Gini-Simpson index (Simpson_1-D) was used to measure inequality of clonotype distribution. As stored in TCRdb, this immuneACCESS dataset retains in-frame rearrangements with V and J assigned. A fraction of the clones does not appear; measured against another copy, unresolved V genes explain less than half of the discrepancy, and the remainder lacks a known reason. V and J calls and clone size are those listed in that table; D and trimming were worked out from the DNA. A total of some 70,000 clones appear in this sample, roughly 91% of them only once. The top ten constitute around 0.72% of the sample. Cut back by 1 base and 8 bases, the V and J ends lie 12 bases apart. CDR3 length: 13 amino acids, cysteine to phenylalanine. CDR3 DNA is the only sequence kept; it has 39 bases, read in frame from the first base. The germline V gene encodes CDR1 SGHTS and CDR2 YDEGEE.

Reading the label with the study, this specimen's time point is: after hematopoietic stem cell transplant. PRAID featured prominent immunodeficiency alongside autoinflammation. Before TRB sequencing, the T-cell subsets, namely conventional T cells, CD8+ T cells, regulatory T cells, and T follicular helper cells, were sorted. This receptor was obtained from a human patient with POMP-related autoinflammation and immune dysregulation (PRAID). Once a transplant has taken place, some T cells may be donor derived. This chain joins TRBV5-8 to TRBJ1-1; the D region possibly corresponds to TRBD1 (6 bases align). The input for sequencing was CD4+ T cells from PBMCs, taken after stem cell transplantation. The CDR3: CASSLRTDPEAFF. The bases are TGTGCCAGCAGCTTGCGGACAGATCCGGAAGCTTTCTTT.